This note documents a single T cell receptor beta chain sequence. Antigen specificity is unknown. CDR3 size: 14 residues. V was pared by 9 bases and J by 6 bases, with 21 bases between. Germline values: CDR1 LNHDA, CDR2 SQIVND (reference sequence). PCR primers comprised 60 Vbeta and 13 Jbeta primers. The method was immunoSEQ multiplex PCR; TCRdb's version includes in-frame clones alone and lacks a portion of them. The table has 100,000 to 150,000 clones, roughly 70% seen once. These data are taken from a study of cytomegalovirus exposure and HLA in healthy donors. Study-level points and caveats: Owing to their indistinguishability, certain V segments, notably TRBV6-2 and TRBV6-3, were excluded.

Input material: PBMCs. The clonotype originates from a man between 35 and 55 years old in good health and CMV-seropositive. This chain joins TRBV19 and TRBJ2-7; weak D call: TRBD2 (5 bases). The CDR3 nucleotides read TGTGCCAGCTCCCCGAGCGGCAGGACGGGCGAGCAGTACTTC. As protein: CASSPSGRTGEQYF.